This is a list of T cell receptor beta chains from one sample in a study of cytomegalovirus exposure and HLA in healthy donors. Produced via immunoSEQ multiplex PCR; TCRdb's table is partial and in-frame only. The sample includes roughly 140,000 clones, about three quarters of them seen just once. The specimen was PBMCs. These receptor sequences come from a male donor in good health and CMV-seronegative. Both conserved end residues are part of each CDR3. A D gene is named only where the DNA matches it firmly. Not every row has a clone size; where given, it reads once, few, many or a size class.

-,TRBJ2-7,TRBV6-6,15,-,CASSSGDWGVYEQYF,TGTGCCAGCAGTTCGGGGGACTGGGGGGTGTACGAGCAGTACTTC
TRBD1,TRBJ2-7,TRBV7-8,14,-,CASSLSGQGYEQYF,TGTGCCAGCAGCTTAAGCGGACAGGGCTACGAGCAGTACTTC
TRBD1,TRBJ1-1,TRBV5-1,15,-,CASSLVEGANTEAFF,TGCGCCAGCAGCTTGGTCGAGGGGGCGAACACTGAAGCTTTCTTT
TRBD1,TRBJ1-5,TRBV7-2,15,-,CASSLGTGVVQPQHF,TGTGCCAGCAGCTTGGGGACAGGGGTAGTGCAGCCCCAGCATTTT
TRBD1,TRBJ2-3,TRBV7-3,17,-,CASSLMGQGARTDTQYF,TGTGCCAGCAGCTTAATGGGGCAGGGGGCTCGCACAGATACGCAGTATTTT
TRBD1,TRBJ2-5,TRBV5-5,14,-,CASSFTGVVETQYF,TGTGCCAGCAGCTTCACAGGGGTGGTGGAGACCCAGTACTTC
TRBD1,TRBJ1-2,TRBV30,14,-,CAWTERQGARGYTF,TGTGCCTGGACCGAGAGGCAGGGGGCGCGGGGCTACACCTTC
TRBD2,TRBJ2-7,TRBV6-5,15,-,CASSRGWGGSSEQYF,TGTGCCAGCAGCCGCGGTTGGGGGGGATCAAGCGAGCAGTACTTC
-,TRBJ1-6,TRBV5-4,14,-,CASSLERQGSPLHF,TGTGCCAGCAGTTTGGAACGACAAGGTTCACCCCTCCACTTT
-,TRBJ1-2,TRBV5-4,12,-,CASSPGTTNYTF,TGTGCCAGCAGCCCGGGGACTACCAACTACACCTTC
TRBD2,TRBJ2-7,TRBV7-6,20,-,CASTPGPGLAGGPSSYEQYF,TGTGCCAGCACCCCAGGCCCGGGACTAGCGGGGGGCCCTAGCTCCTACGAGCAGTACTTC
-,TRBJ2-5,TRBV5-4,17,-,CASSLSVGAMAAETQYF,TGTGCCAGCAGCTTGTCAGTGGGGGCGATGGCGGCCGAGACCCAGTACTTC
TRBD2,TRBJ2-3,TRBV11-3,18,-,CASSSGLAGPPSTDTQYF,TGTGCCAGCAGCTCAGGACTAGCGGGCCCGCCTAGCACAGATACGCAGTATTTT
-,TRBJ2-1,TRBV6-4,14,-,CATRRHPGDNEQFF,TGTGCCACCCGGAGGCATCCGGGGGATAATGAGCAGTTCTTC
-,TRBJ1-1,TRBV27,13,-,CASRAAPSTEAFF,TGTGCCAGCAGAGCGGCTCCGAGCACTGAAGCTTTCTTT
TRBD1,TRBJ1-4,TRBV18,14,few,CATTERQGYEKLFF,TGTGCCACCACCGAGCGACAGGGCTATGAAAAACTGTTTTTT
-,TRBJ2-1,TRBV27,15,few,CASSPSSPANNEQFF,TGTGCCAGCAGTCCCTCAAGTCCCGCGAACAATGAGCAGTTCTTC
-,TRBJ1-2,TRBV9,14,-,CASSVDLGKNGYTF,TGTGCCAGCAGCGTAGATCTCGGGAAAAATGGCTACACCTTC
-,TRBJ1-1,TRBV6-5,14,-,CASSYREGTAEAFF,TGTGCCAGCAGTTACAGGGAGGGTACCGCTGAAGCTTTCTTT
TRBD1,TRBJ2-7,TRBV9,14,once,CASSGETGGYEQYF,TGTGCCAGCAGCGGAGAAACAGGGGGCTACGAGCAGTACTTC
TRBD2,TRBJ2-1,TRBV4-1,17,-,CASSLPTSGRLYNEQFF,TGCGCCAGCAGCCTCCCGACTAGCGGGAGGCTATACAATGAGCAGTTCTTC
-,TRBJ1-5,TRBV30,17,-,CAWSVRGGRVGNRPQHF,TGTGCCTGGAGTGTACGCGGGGGGCGGGTGGGCAATCGGCCCCAGCATTTT
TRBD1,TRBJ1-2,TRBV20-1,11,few,CSAQYRGGYTF,TGCAGTGCTCAATACAGGGGTGGCTACACCTTC
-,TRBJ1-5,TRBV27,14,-,CASSFSHEAQPQHF,TGTGCCAGCAGTTTCTCTCATGAGGCACAGCCCCAGCATTTT
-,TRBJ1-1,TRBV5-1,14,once,CASRGAPMNIEAFF,TGCGCCAGCAGAGGGGCCCCCATGAACATTGAAGCTTTCTTT
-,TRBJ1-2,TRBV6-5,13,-,CASSYRGYYGYTF,TGTGCCAGCAGTTACAGGGGATACTATGGCTACACCTTC
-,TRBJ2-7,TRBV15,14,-,CATSRDVAEGEQYF,TGTGCCACCAGCAGAGATGTAGCGGAGGGCGAGCAGTACTTC
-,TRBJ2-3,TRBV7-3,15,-,CASSLIAASTDTQYF,TGTGCCAGCAGCTTAATTGCGGCTAGCACAGATACGCAGTATTTT
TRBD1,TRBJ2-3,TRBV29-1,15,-,CSVQTTGTGADTQYF,TGCAGCGTTCAAACCACCGGGACAGGGGCAGATACGCAGTATTTT
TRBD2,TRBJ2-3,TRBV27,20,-,CASSSRTSGVTRPSTDTQYF,TGTGCCAGCAGTTCCCGGACTAGCGGAGTTACCCGTCCTAGCACAGATACGCAGTATTTT
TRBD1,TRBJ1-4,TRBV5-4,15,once,CASSPYRGRGEKLFF,TGTGCCAGCAGCCCTTACAGGGGGCGGGGTGAAAAACTGTTTTTT
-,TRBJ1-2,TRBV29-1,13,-,CSVWDGGIGGYTF,TGCAGCGTTTGGGATGGGGGGATAGGTGGCTACACCTTC
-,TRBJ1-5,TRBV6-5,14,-,CASSYSSGAQPQHF,TGTGCCAGCAGTTACTCGAGCGGTGCACAGCCCCAGCATTTT
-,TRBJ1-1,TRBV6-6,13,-,CASSYSTGTEAFF,TGTGCCAGCAGTTACTCAACAGGGACTGAAGCTTTCTTT
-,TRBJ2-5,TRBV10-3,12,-,CAISVGGETQYF,TGTGCCATCAGTGTTGGAGGGGAGACCCAGTACTTC
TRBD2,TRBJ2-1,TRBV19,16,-,CASSIGTGGAYNEQFF,TGTGCCAGTAGTATAGGTACGGGAGGGGCCTACAATGAGCAGTTCTTC
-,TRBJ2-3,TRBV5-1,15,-,CASSLGGVLTDTQYF,TGCGCCAGCAGCTTGGGGGGGGTGCTCACAGATACGCAGTATTTT
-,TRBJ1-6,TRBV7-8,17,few,CASSSGREYSYNSPLHF,TGTGCCAGCAGCTCAGGACGGGAATACTCCTATAATTCACCCCTCCACTTT
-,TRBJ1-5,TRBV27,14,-,CASRNGTTNQPQHF,TGTGCCAGCAGGAACGGGACAACCAATCAGCCCCAGCATTTT
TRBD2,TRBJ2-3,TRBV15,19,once,CATSRDQPGLAGGGDTQYF,TGTGCCACCAGCAGAGACCAACCGGGACTAGCGGGAGGAGGAGATACGCAGTATTTT
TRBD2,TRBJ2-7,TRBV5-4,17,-,CASSLYGRGRASYEQYF,TGTGCCAGCAGCTTGTATGGTCGCGGGAGGGCGTCCTACGAGCAGTACTTC
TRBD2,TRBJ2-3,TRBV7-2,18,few,CASRGGIAGGRGTDTQYF,TGTGCCAGCAGAGGGGGGATAGCGGGAGGGAGAGGCACAGATACGCAGTATTTT
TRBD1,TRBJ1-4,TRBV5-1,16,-,CASSRTGSIGNEKLFF,TGCGCCAGCAGCCGGACAGGCTCTATTGGGAATGAAAAACTGTTTTTT
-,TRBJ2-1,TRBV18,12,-,CASSPTSFEQFF,TGTGCCAGCTCACCGACTAGTTTTGAGCAGTTCTTC
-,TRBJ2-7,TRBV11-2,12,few,CASSSRQKVQYF,TGTGCCAGCAGCTCCCGACAGAAAGTGCAGTACTTC
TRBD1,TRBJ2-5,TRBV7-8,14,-,CASSLTGKRETQYF,TGTGCCAGCAGCCTGACAGGGAAGCGAGAGACCCAGTACTTC
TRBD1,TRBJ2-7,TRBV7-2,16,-,CASSQSPGQIYYEQYF,TGTGCCAGCAGCCAATCTCCGGGACAGATTTACTACGAGCAGTACTTC